This is a list of T cell receptor beta chains from one sample in a study of neurological immune-mediated disorders. From the 5' RACE reads, TCRdb called clonotypes with MiXCR, one entry per CDR3 protein. The sample yields 50,000 or so distinct CDR3 sequences, about 3% seen once. The sample consisted of PBMCs. These receptors were obtained from a man between 35 and 55 years old with multiple sclerosis. Both conserved end residues are part of each CDR3. The order of the fields is clone size, D gene, V gene, J gene, CDR3 DNA, CDR3 protein. D genes are given only for firm matches. Clone size is not always given. Where it is, it says once, few, many or a class for expanded clones.

clone_size: many; d_call: TRBD1; v_call: TRBV20-1; j_call: TRBJ1-2; cdr3_nt: TGCAGTGCAGGACAGGGTTTCGATGGCTACACCTTC; cdr3_aa: CSAGQGFDGYTF
clone_size: many; d_call: NA; v_call: TRBV10-3; j_call: TRBJ2-6; cdr3_nt: TGTGCCATCAGTCTAAGGGGCTCTGGGGCCAACGTCCTGACTTTC; cdr3_aa: CAISLRGSGANVLTF
clone_size: NA; d_call: NA; v_call: TRBV7-3; j_call: TRBJ2-5; cdr3_nt: TGTGCCAGCAGCTTCTCGGAACAAGAGACCCAGTACTTC; cdr3_aa: CASSFSEQETQYF
clone_size: many; d_call: NA; v_call: TRBV7-2; j_call: TRBJ2-5; cdr3_nt: TGTGCCAGCAGCTTCACTAGGGACCAAGAGACCCAGTACTTC; cdr3_aa: CASSFTRDQETQYF
clone_size: many; d_call: NA; v_call: TRBV6-5; j_call: TRBJ2-6; cdr3_nt: TGTGCCAGCAGGGCGACCTCTGGGGCCAACGTCCTGACTTTC; cdr3_aa: CASRATSGANVLTF
clone_size: many; d_call: TRBD2; v_call: TRBV7-2; j_call: TRBJ2-5; cdr3_nt: TGTGCCAGCAGCTGGCGGGGGGGCTCAGAGACCCAGTACTTC; cdr3_aa: CASSWRGGSETQYF
clone_size: many; d_call: NA; v_call: TRBV11-2; j_call: TRBJ1-6; cdr3_nt: TGTGCCAGCAGCCAGGGTCTGAGGGGAGGGGATTCACCCCTCCACTTT; cdr3_aa: CASSQGLRGGDSPLHF
clone_size: many; d_call: NA; v_call: TRBV7-9; j_call: TRBJ2-1; cdr3_nt: TGTGCCAGCAGCTTAATGGATGAGCAGTTCTTC; cdr3_aa: CASSLMDEQFF
clone_size: many; d_call: TRBD2; v_call: TRBV20-1; j_call: TRBJ2-1; cdr3_nt: TGCAGTGCTAGAGATCTACTTGCGGGGGGGTACAATGAGCAGTTCTTC; cdr3_aa: CSARDLLAGGYNEQFF
clone_size: many; d_call: NA; v_call: TRBV6-1; j_call: TRBJ1-5; cdr3_nt: TGTGCCAGCTCACCCTCGGGACAAAATCAGCCCCAGCATTTT; cdr3_aa: CASSPSGQNQPQHF
clone_size: many; d_call: TRBD1; v_call: TRBV20-1; j_call: TRBJ1-1; cdr3_nt: TGCAGTGCTAGAGACAGGACAGGGCCCACTGAAGCTTTCTTT; cdr3_aa: CSARDRTGPTEAFF
clone_size: many; d_call: TRBD1; v_call: TRBV5-1; j_call: TRBJ1-6; cdr3_nt: TGCGCCAGCAGCTTAAGGAGGGACAGCTATAATTCACCCCTCCACTTT; cdr3_aa: CASSLRRDSYNSPLHF
clone_size: many; d_call: NA; v_call: TRBV4-1; j_call: TRBJ2-7; cdr3_nt: TGCGCCAGCAGCCAAGGAGGCGGGATCTACGAGCAGTACTTC; cdr3_aa: CASSQGGGIYEQYF
clone_size: many; d_call: NA; v_call: TRBV7-9; j_call: TRBJ1-4; cdr3_nt: TGTGCCAGCAGCTTAGGTCCGCCAGGAACTAATGAAAAACTGTTTTTT; cdr3_aa: CASSLGPPGTNEKLFF
clone_size: many; d_call: NA; v_call: TRBV6-5; j_call: TRBJ2-3; cdr3_nt: TGTGCCAGCAGTCTTGGGCCCACTTACACGCAGTATTTT; cdr3_aa: CASSLGPTYTQYF
clone_size: many; d_call: NA; v_call: TRBV20-1; j_call: TRBJ1-3; cdr3_nt: TGCAGTGCCCAAACGAGGGGAGGCGGAAACACCATATATTTT; cdr3_aa: CSAQTRGGGNTIYF
clone_size: many; d_call: TRBD1; v_call: TRBV20-1; j_call: TRBJ1-6; cdr3_nt: TGCAGTGCTAGAGACGACAGGGATAATTCACCCCTCCACTTT; cdr3_aa: CSARDDRDNSPLHF
clone_size: many; d_call: NA; v_call: TRBV5-1; j_call: TRBJ2-5; cdr3_nt: TGCGCCAGCAGCTTGCTCCAAGAGACCCAGTACTTC; cdr3_aa: CASSLLQETQYF
clone_size: many; d_call: NA; v_call: TRBV28; j_call: TRBJ1-2; cdr3_nt: TGTGCCAGCAGTTCGAGGCCAATTAACTATGGCTACACCTTC; cdr3_aa: CASSSRPINYGYTF
clone_size: many; d_call: TRBD1; v_call: TRBV20-1; j_call: TRBJ1-2; cdr3_nt: TGCAGTGCTGGTGGACAGGCGACAACCATTTATGGCTACACCTTC; cdr3_aa: CSAGGQATTIYGYTF
clone_size: many; d_call: NA; v_call: TRBV12-3/TRBV12-4; j_call: TRBJ2-7; cdr3_nt: TGTGCCAGCAGAGGAGGACGTTACGAGCAGTACTTC; cdr3_aa: CASRGGRYEQYF
clone_size: many; d_call: TRBD1; v_call: TRBV25-1; j_call: TRBJ1-1; cdr3_nt: TGTGCCAGCAGTGATGAGACCCAGGGGGCTGTAAACACTGAAGCTTTCTTT; cdr3_aa: CASSDETQGAVNTEAFF
clone_size: many; d_call: NA; v_call: TRBV6-6; j_call: TRBJ1-2; cdr3_nt: TGTGCCAGCACCCTGGGGTCCGACTATGGCTACACCTTC; cdr3_aa: CASTLGSDYGYTF
clone_size: many; d_call: TRBD2; v_call: TRBV5-1; j_call: TRBJ2-3; cdr3_nt: TGCGCCAGCAGCCTGGGACTAGCGGGGAGCGGGGATACGCAGTATTTT; cdr3_aa: CASSLGLAGSGDTQYF
clone_size: many; d_call: NA; v_call: TRBV12-3/TRBV12-4; j_call: TRBJ1-1; cdr3_nt: TGTGCCAGCCTGGGGGATGTAGGGACTGAAGCTTTCTTT; cdr3_aa: CASLGDVGTEAFF
clone_size: many; d_call: TRBD1; v_call: TRBV20-1; j_call: TRBJ2-4; cdr3_nt: TGCAGTGCCCGGGACAGTAGCATTCAGTACTTC; cdr3_aa: CSARDSSIQYF
clone_size: many; d_call: NA; v_call: TRBV7-9; j_call: TRBJ2-6; cdr3_nt: TGTGCCAGCAGCTTAGCGGACTCCCGCTCTGGGGCCAACGTCCTGACTTTC; cdr3_aa: CASSLADSRSGANVLTF
clone_size: many; d_call: TRBD1; v_call: TRBV10-3; j_call: TRBJ1-5; cdr3_nt: TGTGCCATCAGCCCCGGACAGGGGGACTATCAGCCCCAGCATTTT; cdr3_aa: CAISPGQGDYQPQHF
clone_size: many; d_call: NA; v_call: TRBV6-5; j_call: TRBJ2-1; cdr3_nt: TGTGCCAGCAGGCTATACAATGAGCAGTTCTTC; cdr3_aa: CASRLYNEQFF
clone_size: many; d_call: NA; v_call: TRBV5-1; j_call: TRBJ2-1; cdr3_nt: TGCGCCAGCAGCTTGGATGGCGATGAGCAGTTCTTC; cdr3_aa: CASSLDGDEQFF
clone_size: few; d_call: NA; v_call: TRBV20-1; j_call: TRBJ2-5; cdr3_nt: TGCAGTGCTAGAGATCTTTCGGTAACTCCCCAAGAGACCCAGTACTTC; cdr3_aa: CSARDLSVTPQETQYF
clone_size: NA; d_call: NA; v_call: TRBV7-2; j_call: TRBJ2-4; cdr3_nt: TGTGCCAACAGCTCATATGCTCAGGACATTCAGTACTTC; cdr3_aa: CANSSYAQDIQYF
clone_size: once; d_call: TRBD1; v_call: TRBV10-3; j_call: TRBJ2-3; cdr3_nt: TGTGCCATCAGTGAGCAGGGACAGGGAAAGGTGGATACGCAGTATTTT; cdr3_aa: CAISEQGQGKVDTQYF
clone_size: many; d_call: TRBD2; v_call: TRBV20-1; j_call: TRBJ2-3; cdr3_nt: TGCAGTGTCCCAAATAGCGGGCTGGGAGATACGCAGTATTTT; cdr3_aa: CSVPNSGLGDTQYF
clone_size: many; d_call: NA; v_call: TRBV10-3; j_call: TRBJ1-5; cdr3_nt: TGTGCCATCAGTGAGTTGGACGGTAGCAATCAGCCCCAGCATTTT; cdr3_aa: CAISELDGSNQPQHF
clone_size: many; d_call: NA; v_call: TRBV5-1; j_call: TRBJ2-1; cdr3_nt: TGCGCCAGCAGCTTGCAGCAGGGATCCTACAATGAGCAGTTCTTC; cdr3_aa: CASSLQQGSYNEQFF
clone_size: many; d_call: NA; v_call: TRBV7-3; j_call: TRBJ2-1; cdr3_nt: TGTGCCAGCAGCCCCTTTGGTTCGAGCTCCTACAATGAGCAGTTCTTC; cdr3_aa: CASSPFGSSSYNEQFF
clone_size: many; d_call: TRBD1; v_call: TRBV12-3/TRBV12-4; j_call: TRBJ1-2; cdr3_nt: TGTGCCAGCAGCCAGACAGGGGGCGTTTCTGGCTACACCTTC; cdr3_aa: CASSQTGGVSGYTF
clone_size: many; d_call: NA; v_call: TRBV30; j_call: TRBJ1-1; cdr3_nt: TGTGCCTCGGAGATGGAAACTGAAGCTTTCTTT; cdr3_aa: CASEMETEAFF
clone_size: many; d_call: NA; v_call: TRBV5-1; j_call: TRBJ2-1; cdr3_nt: TGCGCCAGCAGCTTGGGTAGAAGCGAGCAGTTCTTC; cdr3_aa: CASSLGRSEQFF
clone_size: many; d_call: TRBD1; v_call: TRBV20-1; j_call: TRBJ1-2; cdr3_nt: TGCAGTGCCTCCCGAGGGGGACAGGGGGCTAAGGGCTACACCTTC; cdr3_aa: CSASRGGQGAKGYTF
clone_size: few; d_call: NA; v_call: TRBV20-1; j_call: TRBJ1-1; cdr3_nt: TGCAGTACTACAGGTAATGGCCTTGAAGCTTTCTTT; cdr3_aa: CSTTGNGLEAFF